Listed below are T cell receptor beta chains from one sample, sequenced in a study of shared clonotypes between healthy human individuals. Profiling relied on immunoSEQ multiplex PCR, and the TCRdb table lists in-frame clones only, not all of them. There are about 560,000 clones in the sample; around three quarters occur only once, and around 11% lies in the top ten. The specimen sequenced was PBMCs. These receptor sequences come from a woman in her thirties or forties in good health. Some clones in this sample may be carry-over from other donors' samples. The conserved cysteine and the conserved F or W are not part of the CDR3 here.

>16|TRBV4-1|TRBJ2-4
ASSQPAAAGVSKNIQY
>12|TRBV6-7|TRBJ1-4
ASLVPRFLGKLF
>10|TRBV6-1|TRBJ1-1
ASSQLSTEAF
>11|TRBV29-1|TRBJ2-1
SMTSGRYNEQF
>12|TRBV19|TRBJ2-1
ASKIGGDYNEQF
>9|TRBV6-5|TRBJ2-1
ASRTGTEQF
>16|TRBV27|TRBJ1-1
ASSLLGDRGRMNTEAF
>11|TRBV7-9|TRBJ1-1
ASRAQLNTEAF
>12|TRBV5-1|TRBJ1-3
ASSSGQGIDTIY
>15|TRBV4-2|TRBJ1-3
ASSQDVRGTAGNTIY
>16|TRBV5-3|TRBJ2-7
ARSSYGLAGVVVYEQY
>13|TRBV10-1|TRBJ2-7
ASSERLAGAYEQY